This T cell receptor beta chain was retrieved from a study of blood T cell repertoires in COVID-19. Study at large: The samples span acute and convalescent COVID-19 from the United States, Italy and Spain. The cDNA or gDNA used as material had been derived from T cells, B-cell-depleted T cells, or PBMCs.

Per the original methods: The authors estimated nucleated cell counts from reference gene primer amplification. Some clones are missing from TCRdb's copy, which holds only in-frame ones; the method was immunoSEQ multiplex PCR. That table supplies the V and J calls and clone size; D and trimming were determined from the DNA. The table shows fewer than 85,000 clones, with 85% to 90% occurring only once. What was sequenced was peripheral blood. This receptor was taken from a man between 45 and 60 years old with active COVID-19.

Here the CDR3 DNA reads TGTGCCAGCAGTCCAGGGTGGAAGACCCAGTACTTC. It encodes CASSPGWKTQYF. The chain employs TRBV6-5 and TRBJ2-5; D may be TRBD1 (5 bases). This CDR3 comprises 12 residues. The V gene lost 5 bases and the J gene lost 6 bases, with 10 bases spanning the gap. Germline-derived CDR1 and CDR2 are MNHEY and SVGAGI.